Presented here are 14 T cell receptor beta chains from one specimen sequenced in a study of cytomegalovirus exposure and HLA in healthy donors. The PCR was carried out with 60 Vbeta primers and 13 Jbeta primers. Method: immunoSEQ multiplex PCR; TCRdb's copy keeps in-frame clones and lacks some. The table lists roughly 100,000 clones, 65% to 85% of them singletons, with more than 9% in the top ten. Sequencing was done on a sample of PBMCs. The receptors derive from a man aged 50-60 years in good health and CMV-seronegative.

This clone was observed once. This rearrangement joins TRBV19 to TRBJ1-1; TRBD1 might be the D (5 bases). Trimming took 7 bases from V and 5 from J, leaving 8 bases between them. Germline V gene sequence: CDR1 LNHDA, CDR2 SQIVND (reference sequence). This CDR3 is built from 11 residues. As DNA, the CDR3 is TGTGCCAGTAATCAGGGTACTGAAGCTTTCTTT. It is translated as CASNQGTEAFF. Using reference TRBV19 and TRBJ1-1 for the parts outside the CDR3, the full variable domain is DGGITQSPKYLFRKEGQNVTLSCEQNLNHDAMYWYRQDPGQGLRLIYYSQIVNDFQKGDIAEGYSVSREKKESFPLTVTSAQKNPTAFYLCASNQGTEAFFGQGTRLTVV.

The CDR3 sequence: CASTPSPGEDITEAFF. CDR3 DNA sequence: TGTGCCAGCACCCCCTCCCCGGGGGAAGATATAACTGAAGCTTTCTTT. The chain recombines TRBV27 with TRBJ1-1; weak D call: TRBD1 (5 bases). The V end lost 7 bases, the J end lost 5 bases, and 23 bases lay between the germline ends. Looked up from germline, CDR1 is MNHEY and CDR2 is SMNVEV (reference sequence). CDR3 length: 16 residues.

The chain links TRBV2 to TRBJ2-3, with TRBD2 identical over 13 bases. From germline, CDR1 is SNHLY and CDR2 FYNNEI. The CDR3 length is 12 residues. J lost 14 bases, V lost 5 bases, and 4 bases had no gene match. Here the CDR3 DNA reads TGTGCCAGCAGTCCGGGACTAGCGGGGTTGTATTTT. Residues: CASSPGLAGLYF.

The chain couples TRBV6-1 to TRBJ2-7; 7 bases align to TRBD2. V gave up 7 bases and J gave up 2 bases; unmatched junction bases: 5. The CDR3 is made up of 13 amino acids. CDR1 is MNHNS and CDR2 is SASEGT in the germline V gene. The CDR3 DNA reads as TGTGCCAGCACCCTAGGACTAGCCTACGAGCAGTACTTC. Its protein is CASTLGLAYEQYF.

This chain links TRBV6-5 with TRBJ1-5, with 7 bases fitting TRBD1. Germline V lookup: CDR1 MNHEY, CDR2 SVGAGI. J gave up 0 bases and V 8 bases, and 4 bases lay outside the gene matches. The CDR3 length is 14 residues. CDR3: CASDTGDSNQPQHF. CDR3 DNA sequence: TGTGCCAGCGATACAGGGGATAGCAATCAGCCCCAGCATTTT.

The V call is TRBV30, the J call TRBJ1-3; 7 bases match TRBD1. V shed 5 bases and J 2 bases; nucleotides not matched to a gene: 6. Germline values: CDR1 GTSNPN, CDR2 SVGIG (reference sequence). There are 14 residues in the CDR3. The CDR3 DNA sequence: TGTGCCTGGCAAACAGGGGTGGCTGGAAACACCATATATTTT. It codes for CAWQTGVAGNTIYF.

The rearrangement joins TRBV28 to TRBJ1-2; tentatively, D is TRBD1 (5 bases). This CDR3 region has 15 residues. CDR1 is MDHEN and CDR2 is SYDVKM in the germline V gene. V lost 5 bases and J lost 1, with 14 bases in between. The DNA for the CDR3 is TGTGCCAGCAGTCAACCCTCGACAGTTAACTATGGCTACACCTTC. Translation gives CASSQPSTVNYGYTF.

The chain links TRBV25-1 to TRBJ2-5, with a weak D call TRBD1 (6 bases). The CDR3 contains 15 residues. In germline, CDR1 is MGHDK, CDR2 SYGVNS. Between the trimmed V and J ends, which lost 4 bases and 5 bases, there was a span of 17 bases. For the CDR3, the DNA is TGTGCCAGCAGTGCTACAGGGATCGCTGGCGAGACCCAGTACTTC. It codes for CASSATGIAGETQYF. Based on the CDR3 plus reference TRBV25-1 and TRBJ2-5, the full variable domain is EADIYQTPRYLVIGTGKKITLECSQTMGHDKMYWYQQDPGMELHLIHYSYGVNSTEKGDLSSESTVSRIRTEHFPLTLESARPSHTSQYLCASSATGIAGETQYFGPGTRLLVL.

This rearrangement joins TRBV2 to TRBJ1-2, with D possibly TRBD1 on 5 matching bases. V lost 1 base, J lost 8 bases, and 8 bases lay in between. Germline V gene data show CDR1 as SNHLY and CDR2 as FYNNEI. The length of the CDR3 is 12 residues. CDR3 nucleotide sequence: TGTGCCAGCAGTGAAGACCGGGGGGGCTACACCTTC. The encoded protein is CASSEDRGGYTF. The full variable domain, with the rest looked up from reference TRBV2 and TRBJ1-2, is EPEVTQTPSHQVTQMGQEVILRCVPISNHLYFYWYRQILGQKVEFLVSFYNNEISEKSEIFDDQFSVERPDGSNFTLKIRSTKLEDSAMYFCASSEDRGGYTFGSGTRLTVV.

The J gene is TRBJ2-7, the V gene TRBV6-6, with 8 bases lining up with TRBD1. The CDR3 is made up of 15 amino acids. V shed 2 bases and J 1 base; nucleotides not matched to a gene: 4. The germline V gene encodes CDR1 MNHNY and CDR2 SVGAGI (reference sequence). The CDR3 DNA is TGTGCCAGCAGTTACGGAACAGGGGGATCCTACGAGCAGTACTTC. Its translation is CASSYGTGGSYEQYF.

The rearrangement uses TRBV18 and TRBJ2-6; 8 bases fit TRBD1. This CDR3 comprises 18 residues. Germline V gene lookup returns CDR1 KGHSH and CDR2 LQKENI. With 4 bases clipped from V and 1 base from J, the junction kept 9 bases outside the gene matches. CDR3 residues: CASSLKTGGTSGANVLTF. The DNA for the CDR3 is TGTGCCAGCTCACTGAAAACAGGGGGTACTTCTGGGGCCAACGTCCTGACTTTC. The complete variable domain, with remaining parts taken from reference TRBV18 and TRBJ2-6, reads NAGVMQNPRHLVRRRGQEARLRCSPMKGHSHVYWYRQLPEEGLKFMVYLQKENIIDESGMPKERFSAEFPKEGPSILRIQQVVRGDSAAYFCASSLKTGGTSGANVLTFGAGSRLTVL.

V usage is TRBV30 and J usage is TRBJ1-2, with TRBD1 as a possible D gene (6 bases). V dropped 2 bases and J dropped 4 bases, with 20 bases sitting between them. The germline gives CDR1 GTSNPN, CDR2 SVGIG (reference sequence). There are 16 residues in the CDR3. The CDR3 is CAWSPSQGTAVYGYTF. The CDR3 coding sequence is TGTGCCTGGAGTCCCAGCCAGGGGACCGCCGTCTATGGCTACACCTTC.

CDR3 coding DNA: TGTGCCAGCAGTGCTACCGCGGCTTCCTACGAGCAGTACTTC. Its translation: CASSATAASYEQYF. This chain links TRBV2 with TRBJ2-7, with D hard to call. The germline V gene has CDR1 SNHLY and CDR2 FYNNEI. The CDR3 loop spans 14 amino acids. Trimming left V 4 bases short and J 1 base short, with 11 bases between.

In DNA, the CDR3 is TGTGCCAGCAGCCCCAATGGAGTCACTGAGCAGTTCTTC. Translation: CASSPNGVTEQFF. The chain joins TRBV7-2 to TRBJ2-1; D is uncertain. V lost 5 bases and J 9 bases, leaving 14 bases between the germline ends. This CDR3 contains 13 residues. Germline-derived CDR1 and CDR2 are SGHTA and FQGNSA. Full variable domain (outside the CDR3, taken from reference TRBV7-2 and TRBJ2-1): GAGVSQSPSNKVTEKGKDVELRCDPISGHTALYWYRQSLGQGLEFLIYFQGNSAPDKSGLPSDRFSAERTGGSVSTLTIQRTQQEDSAVYLCASSPNGVTEQFFGPGTRLTVL.